One and the same sample provided the 25 T cell receptor beta chains below, sequenced in a study of shared clonotypes between healthy human individuals. Method: immunoSEQ multiplex PCR; TCRdb's copy keeps in-frame clones and lacks some. The data hold hundreds of thousands of clones, with 90% to 97% observed a single time. Sequencing was performed on naive CD4+ T cells sorted from blood. Documented subset: CD45RA+ positively selected. The receptors come from a woman aged 25 to 45 in good health.

This sequence joins TRBV5-1 and TRBJ1-1, with D perhaps matching TRBD1 (6 bases). The CDR3 loop spans 16 amino acids. Trimming shortened V by 5 bases and J by 3 bases, and 20 bases separated the two germline ends. Germline CDR1 is SGHRS and CDR2 is YFSETQ. The DNA of the CDR3 is TGCGCCAGCAGTAGGGTCGTGGGGACAAGGGACACTGAAGCTTTCTTT. This translates into CASSRVVGTRDTEAFF. Filled out from reference TRBV5-1 and TRBJ1-1, the complete variable domain reads KAGVTQTPRYLIKTRGQQVTLSCSPISGHRSVSWYQQTPGQGLQFLFEYFSETQRNKGNFPGRFSGRQFSNSRSEMNVSTLELGDSALYLCASSRVVGTRDTEAFFGQGTRLTVV.

The V gene is TRBV18, the J gene TRBJ2-5; 8 bases map to TRBD2. Gene TRBJ2-7 matches the end of the DNA better, so the J call may be wrong. The CDR3 covers 15 residues. Germline V gene data show CDR1 as KGHSH and CDR2 as LQKENI. In DNA form, the CDR3 reads TGTGCCAGCTCACCACTCGGGAGGGCCCCGTACGAGCAGTACTTC. It codes for CASSPLGRAPYEQYF.

This chain uses TRBV30 with TRBJ1-2; no clear D. The CDR3 length is 11 residues. Looked up from germline, CDR1 is GTSNPN and CDR2 is SVGIG (reference sequence). The V gene lost 7 bases and the J gene lost 8 bases, with 14 bases spanning the gap. The CDR3 coding sequence is TGTGCCTTAAAGGACGGTTCGGGCTACACCTTC. Encoded protein: CALKDGSGYTF.

This clone was observed a single time. The chain carries TRBV28 and TRBJ2-7; maybe TRBD1 (6 bases). V shed 5 bases and J shed 0 bases, with 17 bases lying between them. This CDR3 spans 16 amino acids. Germline values: CDR1 MDHEN, CDR2 SYDVKM. The CDR3 DNA follows: TGTGCCAGCAGTCAACGACAGGAAACTAGCTCCTACGAGCAGTACTTC. It encodes CASSQRQETSSYEQYF. The variable domain in full, completed from reference TRBV28 and TRBJ2-7, reads DVKVTQSSRYLVKRTGEKVFLECVQDMDHENMFWYRQDPGLGLRLIYFSYDVKMKEKGDIPEGYSVSREKKERFSLILESASTNQTSMYLCASSQRQETSSYEQYFGPGTRLTVT.

V and J are TRBV7-2 and TRBJ1-1, with D hard to call. V lost 1 base, J lost 5 bases, and 14 bases lay in between. The germline V gene has CDR1 SGHTA and CDR2 FQGNSA. The CDR3 sequence is 15 residues long. CDR3 sequence: CASSLVFNLMTEAFF. In nucleotides, the CDR3 is TGTGCCAGCAGCTTAGTTTTCAATTTGATGACTGAAGCTTTCTTT. Drawing the rest from reference TRBV7-2 and TRBJ1-1, the complete variable domain is GAGVSQSPSNKVTEKGKDVELRCDPISGHTALYWYRQSLGQGLEFLIYFQGNSAPDKSGLPSDRFSAERTGGSVSTLTIQRTQQEDSAVYLCASSLVFNLMTEAFFGQGTRLTVV.

The chain links TRBV9 to TRBJ1-4; 8 bases align to TRBD1. The V gene end was trimmed by 4 bases and the J gene end by 8 bases; junction bases not matched to a gene: 7. The germline V gene has CDR1 SGDLS and CDR2 YYNGEE. The CDR3 has 14 residues. For the CDR3, the DNA is TGTGCCAGCAGCCCGGGACAGGTCGGGGAAAAACTGTTTTTT. Its protein product is CASSPGQVGEKLFF.

The chain recombines TRBV28 with TRBJ1-3; D may be TRBD1 (5 bases). This CDR3 has 15 residues. V gave up 6 bases and J gave up 7 bases, with 19 bases separating them. Germline V CDR1 and CDR2: MDHEN, SYDVKM. CDR3 nucleotide sequence: TGTGCCAGCAGCGGCCTAGAGGGGAAGGTTAACACCATATATTTT. It yields the protein CASSGLEGKVNTIYF.

This rearrangement joins TRBV5-1 to TRBJ2-7; 11 nucleotides line up with TRBD2. Germline trimming cut 0 bases from V and 7 bases from J; bases unmatched to any gene: 12. Germline CDR1 and CDR2: SGHRS and YFSETQ. The length of the CDR3 is 17 residues. The CDR3 reads CASSLVVAGGPTGEQYF. Here the CDR3 DNA reads TGCGCCAGCAGCTTGGTGGTAGCGGGAGGGCCAACCGGAGAGCAGTACTTC.

This rearrangement joins TRBV18 to TRBJ2-7, with 9 bases lining up with TRBD2. This CDR3 contains 18 residues. Germline V gene data show CDR1 as KGHSH and CDR2 as LQKENI. V was clipped by 6 bases and J by 4 bases; unmatched bases: 19. The CDR3 loop reads CASSPGVFGSSGIYEQYF. The CDR3 coding sequence is TGTGCCAGCTCTCCCGGGGTGTTCGGGTCTAGCGGGATTTACGAGCAGTACTTC.

CDR3 region: CASSLKGQPTNEKLFF. The CDR3 DNA is TGCGCCAGCAGCTTGAAGGGACAGCCAACTAATGAAAAACTGTTTTTT. The chain uses TRBV5-1 and TRBJ1-4; 7 bases map to TRBD1. The CDR3 loop spans 16 amino acids. The germline gives CDR1 SGHRS, CDR2 YFSETQ. V was clipped by 1 base and J by 0 bases; unmatched bases: 3. Using reference TRBV5-1 and TRBJ1-4 for the parts outside the CDR3, the full variable domain is KAGVTQTPRYLIKTRGQQVTLSCSPISGHRSVSWYQQTPGQGLQFLFEYFSETQRNKGNFPGRFSGRQFSNSRSEMNVSTLELGDSALYLCASSLKGQPTNEKLFFGSGTQLSVL.

The table lists this clone with a few counts. This rearrangement joins TRBV28 to TRBJ1-1; 9 nucleotides align to TRBD1. This CDR3 spans 14 amino acids. The germline gives CDR1 MDHEN, CDR2 SYDVKM. J gave up 6 bases and V 4 bases, and 6 bases lay outside the gene matches. DNA of the CDR3: TGTGCCAGCAGTTCGACAGGGGGGACGGCTGAAGCTTTCTTT. Its protein is CASSSTGGTAEAFF.

This clone was recorded only once. V and J are TRBV6-1 and TRBJ1-2; TRBD1 matches at 9 bases. V trimming: 3 bases; J trimming: 5 bases; junction bases outside the gene matches: 7. CDR1 is MNHNS, CDR2 SASEGT, per germline. The CDR3 covers 15 residues. The CDR3, as DNA: TGTGCCAGCAGTGATTTGGGACAGGGAGTTTATGGCTACACCTTC. As protein: CASSDLGQGVYGYTF.

The V call is TRBV28, the J call TRBJ2-1; TRBD1 might be the D (6 bases). The CDR3 loop spans 13 amino acids. Germline assignment: CDR1 MDHEN and CDR2 SYDVKM. V lost 5 bases and J lost 8, with 13 bases in between. CDR3 sequence: CASSRDMDYEQFF. The CDR3 DNA sequence: TGTGCCAGCAGTCGGGACATGGATTATGAGCAGTTCTTC.

The chain has TRBV27 and TRBJ2-3; 8 nucleotides line up with TRBD2. The CDR3 sequence is 16 residues long. The J segment lost 0 bases and the V segment lost 5 bases, leaving 7 bases of the junction unmatched. CDR1 is MNHEY and CDR2 is SMNVEV in the germline V gene (reference sequence). CDR3 sequence (DNA): TGTGCCAGCAGTCCGCAAGCGGGAGCCAGCACAGATACGCAGTATTTT. Translating gives CASSPQAGASTDTQYF.

This chain links TRBV28 with TRBJ1-1; D remains ambiguous. This CDR3 is 14 amino acids long. Germline CDR1 is MDHEN and CDR2 is SYDVKM. V was shortened by 7 bases and J by 5 bases, with 17 bases between the two germline ends. The CDR3 here is CASKLGGIETEAFF. CDR3 sequence (DNA): TGTGCCAGCAAGCTGGGAGGGATTGAGACTGAAGCTTTCTTT. Full variable domain (rest looked up from reference TRBV28 and TRBJ1-1): DVKVTQSSRYLVKRTGEKVFLECVQDMDHENMFWYRQDPGLGLRLIYFSYDVKMKEKGDIPEGYSVSREKKERFSLILESASTNQTSMYLCASKLGGIETEAFFGQGTRLTVV.

The V gene is TRBV11-2, the J gene TRBJ2-1, with 7 positions matching TRBD1. The CDR3 consists of 13 residues. Per germline, CDR1 SGHAT and CDR2 FQNNGV. Trimming took 8 bases from V and 14 from J; bases not matched to a gene: 15. CDR3 amino acids: CASSKTLTGAKFF. Written as DNA, the CDR3 is TGTGCCAGCTCCAAAACCCTCACAGGGGCAAAGTTCTTC.

The chain is built from TRBV19 and TRBJ2-2; 8 bases fit TRBD1. There are 14 residues in the CDR3. Germline CDR1 is LNHDA and CDR2 is SQIVND (reference sequence). V gave up 4 bases and J gave up 4 bases; unmatched junction bases: 2. The CDR3 region has the DNA TGTGCCAGTAGTACAGGACAGGGCACCGGGGAGCTGTTTTTT. It encodes CASSTGQGTGELFF.

CDR3 in amino acids: CASSYQPQHGYTF. Here the CDR3 DNA reads TGTGCCAGCAGTTACCAGCCCCAACATGGCTACACCTTC. The V call is TRBV28, the J call TRBJ1-2; D uncertain. Trimming took off 4 bases at V and 6 bases at J, with 12 bases between the two ends. This CDR3 is 13 amino acids long. Germline assignment: CDR1 MDHEN and CDR2 SYDVKM.

The chain carries TRBV5-6 and TRBJ2-5, with TRBD2 matching 8 bases. The CDR3 runs 15 residues. Germline V gene sequence: CDR1 SGHDT, CDR2 YYEEEE. The V gene end was trimmed by 4 bases and the J gene end by 1 base; junction bases not matched to a gene: 6. CDR3 protein: CASSGATSVQETQYF. As DNA, the CDR3 is TGTGCCAGCAGCGGGGCGACTAGCGTCCAAGAGACCCAGTACTTC.

This sequence joins TRBV18 and TRBJ2-7; TRBD2 matches at 7 bases. The CDR3 runs 15 residues. Germline V gene sequence: CDR1 KGHSH, CDR2 LQKENI. Trimming removed 3 bases from V and 4 bases from J; junction bases left unmatched: 9. The CDR3 coding sequence is TGTGCCAGCTCACCCCCTGGGGAGGGAGGATACGAGCAGTACTTC. Its translation is CASSPPGEGGYEQYF.

The CDR3 protein is CASSYETPVMNTEAFF. The CDR3 nucleotides are TGTGCCAGCAGTTACGAGACGCCGGTCATGAACACTGAAGCTTTCTTT. The chain is built from TRBV6-5 and TRBJ1-1; D gene unclear. Trimming took off 2 bases at V and 0 bases at J, with 13 bases between the two ends. CDR1 is MNHEY and CDR2 is SVGAGI in the germline V gene. The CDR3 runs to 16 residues.

This clone was detected only once. The J gene is TRBJ2-5, the V gene TRBV5-1; 8 positions match TRBD2. CDR1 SGHRS and CDR2 YFSETQ come from the germline V gene. V dropped 3 bases and J dropped 4; count of bases not matched to a gene: 11. The CDR3 has 16 residues. The CDR3 loop is CASSSALIAGIETQYF. In DNA, the CDR3 is TGCGCCAGCAGCTCCGCGTTGATAGCGGGAATAGAGACCCAGTACTTC.

The V call is TRBV5-6, the J call TRBJ2-7; tentatively, D is TRBD1 (6 bases). This CDR3 comprises 13 residues. CDR1 is SGHDT, CDR2 YYEEEE, per germline. V lost 0 bases, J lost 6 bases, and 10 bases lay in between. This chain's CDR3 is CASSLGGLGEQYF. The CDR3 region has the DNA TGTGCCAGCAGCTTGGGGGGGCTTGGCGAGCAGTACTTC.

V is TRBV6-5 and J is TRBJ2-2; 8 bases are a match to TRBD2. Germline V gene data show CDR1 as MNHEY and CDR2 as SVGAGI. The CDR3 is 15 amino acids. V shed 5 bases and J 6 bases; nucleotides not matched to a gene: 8. DNA of the CDR3: TGTGCCAGCAGTCCTCTGAGCGGGAGCCCCGGGGAGCTGTTTTTT. It codes for CASSPLSGSPGELFF.

The chain couples TRBV4-1 to TRBJ2-4; unclear D gene. Trimming took off 1 base at V and 0 bases at J, with 13 bases between the two ends. From germline, CDR1 is MGHRA and CDR2 YSYEKL. The CDR3 consists of 17 residues. The CDR3 DNA reads as TGCGCCAGCAGCCAAGGACCGGTTCTAGTAGCCAAAAACATTCAGTACTTC. This translates into CASSQGPVLVAKNIQYF.